The 12 T cell receptor beta chains given below trace back to one sample, sequenced in a study of shared clonotypes between healthy human individuals (dated by TCRdb to 2018 to 2020). The protocol used for the library was the immunoSEQ multiplex PCR assay. Not all clones reach the TCRdb copy of this immuneACCESS table, which keeps in-frame sequences only. Checked studies attribute under half of the gap to unresolved V genes and leave the rest unexplained. This sample lists roughly 1,500,000 clones; approximately 98% were detected once. About 0.45% of the sample is held by the ten biggest clonotypes. Sequencing used naive CD4+ T cells sorted from blood. The meaning of the sample's cell subset or site label: CD45RA+ positively selected. Source of these receptors: a young man in good health.

V usage is TRBV21-1 and J usage is TRBJ2-7; TRBD2 is taken as the D call from the table, unchecked against the DNA. TRBV21-1 is a documented pseudogene. The CDR3 contains 15 residues. The CDR3 sequence is CASSTLTGVGYEQYF. The CDR3 DNA reads TGTGCCAGCAGCACCCTAACGGGAGTGGGCTACGAGCAGTACTTC.

CDR3 region: CASRASTSGRAGEQFF. The DNA for the CDR3 is TGTGCCAGCAGAGCCTCGACTAGCGGGAGGGCCGGGGAGCAGTTCTTC. This rearrangement joins TRBV28 to TRBJ2-1; 14 nucleotides match TRBD2. The V gene end was trimmed by 6 bases and the J gene end by 10 bases; junction bases not matched to a gene: 11. The CDR3 spans 16 residues. CDR1 and CDR2 (germline): MDHEN, SYDVKM.

This chain uses TRBV4-2 with TRBJ1-2; tentative D call: TRBD1 (6 bases). Deletions cut 2 bases from V and 8 bases from J, with 15 bases between. The germline V gene has CDR1 LGHNA and CDR2 YNFKEQ. CDR3 size: 14 residues. The CDR3 spells CASSQRGGAYGYTF. CDR3 nucleotide sequence: TGTGCCAGCAGCCAAAGGGGGGGCGCGTACGGCTACACCTTC.

The CDR3 region has the DNA TGTGCCAGCAAGGCCGGGGCCAACGTCCTGACTTTC. Translating gives CASKAGANVLTF. The chain couples TRBV28 to TRBJ2-6; D remains ambiguous. Trimming left V 7 bases short and J 4 bases short, with 5 bases between. CDR1 and CDR2 from the germline V gene are MDHEN and SYDVKM. The CDR3 spans 12 residues.

The V and J genes are TRBV2 and TRBJ2-1; D possibly corresponds to TRBD1 (7 bases). V dropped 7 bases and J dropped 10 bases, with 23 bases sitting between them. The CDR3 covers 15 residues. Germline V gives CDR1 SNHLY, CDR2 FYNNEI. The CDR3 DNA sequence: TGTGCCAGCAAAGGGGGCGGGGATCGCTGGGGAGAGCAGTTCTTC. Its protein product is CASKGGGDRWGEQFF.

The genes are TRBV7-9 and TRBJ2-7, with a weak D call TRBD2 (5 bases). The CDR3 is made up of 14 amino acids. V was shortened by 3 bases and J by 6 bases, with 15 bases between the two germline ends. The germline CDR1 and CDR2 sequences are SEHNR and FQNEAQ (reference sequence). The CDR3 coding sequence is TGTGCCAGCAGCTTGCCGGGATCCCGCGTCGAGCAGTACTTC. It encodes CASSLPGSRVEQYF.

This clone was counted once. This chain joins TRBV6-6 and TRBJ2-7, with D tentatively TRBD1 (6 bases). Germline assignment: CDR1 MNHNY and CDR2 SVGAGI (reference sequence). V shed 5 bases and J shed 4 bases, with 12 bases lying between them. The CDR3 is 13 amino acids. The CDR3, as DNA: TGTGCCAGCAGTCCAGGGGAAAGTTACGAGCAGTACTTC. Its translation is CASSPGESYEQYF.

The chain uses TRBV25-1 and TRBJ1-1, with a tentative D call TRBD1 (6 bases). Germline V lookup: CDR1 MGHDK, CDR2 SYGVNS. The CDR3 spans 15 residues. The V gene lost 3 bases and the J gene lost 5 bases, with 16 bases spanning the gap. The CDR3 DNA is TGTGCCAGCAGTGAGGACAGCCTACCTGGGACTGAAGCTTTCTTT. Translating gives CASSEDSLPGTEAFF. Looking up the rest from reference TRBV25-1 and TRBJ1-1 gives the full variable domain: EADIYQTPRYLVIGTGKKITLECSQTMGHDKMYWYQQDPGMELHLIHYSYGVNSTEKGDLSSESTVSRIRTEHFPLTLESARPSHTSQYLCASSEDSLPGTEAFFGQGTRLTVV.

The gene calls are TRBV10-3 and TRBJ2-1, with a weak D call TRBD2 (6 bases). Trimming removed 3 bases from V and 3 bases from J, with 21 bases in between. The germline V gene has CDR1 ENHRY and CDR2 SYGVKD. There are 18 residues in the CDR3. The CDR3 DNA sequence: TGTGCCATCAGTGACCATCTCGTAATAGCGGTGAACTACAATGAGCAGTTCTTC. Translation: CAISDHLVIAVNYNEQFF.

The rearrangement uses TRBV7-6 and TRBJ2-3, with TRBD2 identical over 10 bases. Germline values: CDR1 SGHVS, CDR2 FNYEAQ. The ends lost 5 bases at V and 8 bases at J; junction bases unmatched: 4. The CDR3 has 13 amino acids. This CDR3 is CASSLGLAATQYF. As DNA, the CDR3 is TGTGCCAGCAGCCTAGGACTAGCGGCTACGCAGTATTTT.

V usage is TRBV19 and J usage is TRBJ2-3; D gene uncertain. V lost 1 base and J lost 5, with 7 bases in between. CDR3 length: 13 amino acids. Germline lookup yields CDR1 LNHDA and CDR2 SQIVND (reference sequence). The CDR3 DNA reads TGTGCCAGTAGTATAGTCCTAGGAGATACGCAGTATTTT. It specifies CASSIVLGDTQYF.

The chain recombines TRBV19 with TRBJ2-7; 7 nucleotides match TRBD1. Germline CDR1 and CDR2: LNHDA and SQIVND (reference sequence). CDR3 length equals 16 residues. V lost 5 bases, J lost 0 bases, and 10 bases stayed unmatched. The CDR3 DNA reads as TGTGCCAGTAGTGTGTACGGGACAGATAGCTCCTACGAGCAGTACTTC. Residues: CASSVYGTDSSYEQYF.